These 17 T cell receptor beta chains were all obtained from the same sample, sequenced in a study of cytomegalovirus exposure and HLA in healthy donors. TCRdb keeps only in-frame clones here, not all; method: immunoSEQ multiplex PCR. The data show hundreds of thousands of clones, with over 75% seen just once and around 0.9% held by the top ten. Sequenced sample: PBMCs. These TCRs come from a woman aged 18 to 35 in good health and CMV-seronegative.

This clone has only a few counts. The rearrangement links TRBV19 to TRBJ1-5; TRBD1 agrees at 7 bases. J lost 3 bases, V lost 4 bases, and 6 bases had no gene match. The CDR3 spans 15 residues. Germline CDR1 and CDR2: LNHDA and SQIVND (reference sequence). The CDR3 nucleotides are TGTGCCAGTAGTACCCAGGGGGGTTTCAATCAGCCCCAGCATTTT. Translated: CASSTQGGFNQPQHF. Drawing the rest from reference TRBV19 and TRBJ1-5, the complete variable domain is DGGITQSPKYLFRKEGQNVTLSCEQNLNHDAMYWYRQDPGQGLRLIYYSQIVNDFQKGDIAEGYSVSREKKESFPLTVTSAQKNPTAFYLCASSTQGGFNQPQHFGDGTRLSIL.

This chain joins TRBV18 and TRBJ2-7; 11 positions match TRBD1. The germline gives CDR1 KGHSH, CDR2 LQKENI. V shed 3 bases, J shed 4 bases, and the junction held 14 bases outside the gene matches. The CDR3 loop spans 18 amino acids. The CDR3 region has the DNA TGTGCCAGCTCACCCACTCCCGGGACAGGGGGAATAAAATACGAGCAGTACTTC. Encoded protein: CASSPTPGTGGIKYEQYF.

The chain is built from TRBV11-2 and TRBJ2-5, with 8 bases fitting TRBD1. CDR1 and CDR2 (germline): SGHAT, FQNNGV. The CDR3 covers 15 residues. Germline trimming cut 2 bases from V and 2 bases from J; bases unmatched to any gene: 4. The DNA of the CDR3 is TGTGCCAGCAGCTTAAGTCAGGGGGCACAAGAGACCCAGTACTTC. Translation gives CASSLSQGAQETQYF.

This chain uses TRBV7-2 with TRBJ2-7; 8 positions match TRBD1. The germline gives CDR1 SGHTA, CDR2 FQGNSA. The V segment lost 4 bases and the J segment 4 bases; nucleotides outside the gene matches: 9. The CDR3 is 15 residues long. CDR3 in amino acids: CASSSTRTGKYEQYF. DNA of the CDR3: TGTGCCAGCAGCTCCACTCGGACAGGGAAGTACGAGCAGTACTTC. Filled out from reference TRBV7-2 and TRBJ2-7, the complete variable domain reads GAGVSQSPSNKVTEKGKDVELRCDPISGHTALYWYRQSLGQGLEFLIYFQGNSAPDKSGLPSDRFSAERTGGSVSTLTIQRTQQEDSAVYLCASSSTRTGKYEQYFGPGTRLTVT.

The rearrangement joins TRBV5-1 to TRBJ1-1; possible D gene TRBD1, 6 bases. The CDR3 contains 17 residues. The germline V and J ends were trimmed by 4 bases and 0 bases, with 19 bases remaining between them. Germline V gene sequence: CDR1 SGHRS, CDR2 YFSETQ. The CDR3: CASSVHTRGGLNTEAFF. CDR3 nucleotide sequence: TGCGCCAGCAGCGTACATACTAGGGGGGGGCTGAACACTGAAGCTTTCTTT.

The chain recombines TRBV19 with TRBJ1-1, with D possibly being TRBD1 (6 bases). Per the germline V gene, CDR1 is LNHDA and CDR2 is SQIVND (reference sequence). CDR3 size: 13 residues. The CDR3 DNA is TGTGCTTCGACGGGGAAAAGGGGGACTGAAGCTTTCTTT. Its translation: CASTGKRGTEAFF. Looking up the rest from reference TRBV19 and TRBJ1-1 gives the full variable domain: DGGITQSPKYLFRKEGQNVTLSCEQNLNHDAMYWYRQDPGQGLRLIYYSQIVNDFQKGDIAEGYSVSREKKESFPLTVTSAQKNPTAFYLCASTGKRGTEAFFGQGTRLTVV.

The CDR3 DNA follows: TGTGCCAGCAGTGAACCCTGGGACAGGGACACTGAAGCTTTCTTT. Its translation: CASSEPWDRDTEAFF. This chain links TRBV2 with TRBJ1-1, with 9 bases lining up with TRBD1. From germline, CDR1 is SNHLY and CDR2 FYNNEI. The CDR3 extends over 15 amino acids. V lost 2 bases to trimming and J lost 3 bases; unmatched junction nucleotides: 4.

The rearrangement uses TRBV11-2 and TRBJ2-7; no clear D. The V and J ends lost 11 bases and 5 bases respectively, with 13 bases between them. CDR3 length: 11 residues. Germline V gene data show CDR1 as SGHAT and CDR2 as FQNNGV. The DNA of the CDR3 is TGTGCCCCTGCTTCCGAGGACGAGCAGTACTTC. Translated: CAPASEDEQYF.

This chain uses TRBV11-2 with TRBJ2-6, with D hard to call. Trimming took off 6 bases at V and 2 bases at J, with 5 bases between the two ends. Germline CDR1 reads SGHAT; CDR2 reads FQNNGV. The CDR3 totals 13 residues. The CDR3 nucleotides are TGTGCCAGCAGATCCACTGGGGCCAACGTCCTGACTTTC. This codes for CASRSTGANVLTF.

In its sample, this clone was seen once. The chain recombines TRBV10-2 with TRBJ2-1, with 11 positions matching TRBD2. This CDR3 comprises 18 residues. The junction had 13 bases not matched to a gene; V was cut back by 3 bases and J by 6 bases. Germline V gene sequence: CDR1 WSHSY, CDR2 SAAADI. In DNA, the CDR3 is TGCGCCAGCAGTGAAAGCGGGATTAGCGGGAGGGCGATCAATGAGCAGTTCTTC. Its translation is CASSESGISGRAINEQFF.

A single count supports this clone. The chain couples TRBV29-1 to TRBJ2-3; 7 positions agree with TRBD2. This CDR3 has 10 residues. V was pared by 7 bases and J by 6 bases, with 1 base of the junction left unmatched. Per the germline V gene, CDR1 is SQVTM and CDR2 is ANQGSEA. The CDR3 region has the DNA TGCAGCGGCGGGGGTGATACGCAGTATTTT. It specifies CSGGGDTQYF.

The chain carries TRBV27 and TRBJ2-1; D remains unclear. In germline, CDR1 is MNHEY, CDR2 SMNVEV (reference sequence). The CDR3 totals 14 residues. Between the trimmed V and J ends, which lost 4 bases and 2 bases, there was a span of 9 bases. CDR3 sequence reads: CASSSSTPYNEQFF. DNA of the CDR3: TGTGCCAGCAGTTCCTCGACACCCTACAATGAGCAGTTCTTC.

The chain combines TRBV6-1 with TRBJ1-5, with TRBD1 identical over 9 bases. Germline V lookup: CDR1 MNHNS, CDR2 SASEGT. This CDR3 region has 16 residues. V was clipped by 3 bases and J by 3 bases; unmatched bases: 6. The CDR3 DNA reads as TGTGCCAGCAGTGAGGACAGGGGATTCACCAATCAGCCCCAGCATTTT. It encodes CASSEDRGFTNQPQHF.

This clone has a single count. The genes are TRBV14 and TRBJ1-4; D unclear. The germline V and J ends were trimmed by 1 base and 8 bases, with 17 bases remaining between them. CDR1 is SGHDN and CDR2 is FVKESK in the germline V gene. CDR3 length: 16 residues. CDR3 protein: CASSQGTRGHGEKLFF. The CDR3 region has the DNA TGTGCCAGCAGCCAAGGGACCCGGGGTCACGGAGAAAAACTGTTTTTT. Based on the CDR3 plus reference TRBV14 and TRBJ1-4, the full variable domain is EAGVTQFPSHSVIEKGQTVTLRCDPISGHDNLYWYRRVMGKEIKFLLHFVKESKQDESGMPNNRFLAERTGGTYSTLKVQPAELEDSGVYFCASSQGTRGHGEKLFFGSGTQLSVL.

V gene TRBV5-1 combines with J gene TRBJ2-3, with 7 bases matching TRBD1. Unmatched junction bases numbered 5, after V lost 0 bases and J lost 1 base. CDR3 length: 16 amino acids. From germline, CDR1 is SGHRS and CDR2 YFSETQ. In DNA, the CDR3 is TGCGCCAGCAGCTTGGACAGGGGATGGGGCACAGATACGCAGTATTTT. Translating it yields CASSLDRGWGTDTQYF.

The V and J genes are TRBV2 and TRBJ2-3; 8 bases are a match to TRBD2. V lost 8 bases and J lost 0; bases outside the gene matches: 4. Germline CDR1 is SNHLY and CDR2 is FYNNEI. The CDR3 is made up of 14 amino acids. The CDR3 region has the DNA TGTGCCAGCCGGGAGGGAGACAGCACAGATACGCAGTATTTT. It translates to CASREGDSTDTQYF.

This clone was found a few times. The CDR3 spells CSVAPGGSYNEQFF. CDR3 bases: TGCAGCGTTGCACCAGGGGGGTCCTACAATGAGCAGTTCTTC. The chain combines TRBV29-1 with TRBJ2-1, with D tentatively TRBD1 (7 bases). Trimming cost V 4 bases and J 1 base, with 11 bases left between them. Germline CDR1 and CDR2: SQVTM and ANQGSEA. The CDR3 has 14 amino acids.